The 25 T cell receptor beta chains listed next were all sequenced from one sample in a study of blood T cell repertoires in COVID-19 (dated by TCRdb to the early 2020s). Library preparation used the immunoSEQ multiplex PCR assay. TCRdb carries this immuneACCESS record with in-frame sequences only. Its versions omit some clonotypes, under half of them owing to an unresolved V gene in the studies checked, with the rest unexplained. The sample includes about 310,000 clones, with about 87% observed a single time. The biggest ten clones account for 1.3% of the sample. The sequenced sample consisted of peripheral blood. These TCRs come from a man aged 70 or older with acute or convalescent COVID-19.

This clone was seen once. This rearrangement joins TRBV6-5 to TRBJ2-1, with TRBD1 identical over 11 bases. Germline CDR1 reads MNHEY; CDR2 reads SVGAGI. The CDR3 is 14 residues long. Trimming removed 4 bases from V and 9 bases from J; junction bases left unmatched: 5. The CDR3 nucleotides read TGTGCCAGCAGTTCCGGGACAGGGGGAAGTGAGCAGTTCTTC. Protein: CASSSGTGGSEQFF.

This chain links TRBV27 with TRBJ1-2; weak D call: TRBD1 (6 bases). The CDR3 extends over 13 amino acids. The V gene lost 5 bases and the J gene lost 2 bases, with 9 bases spanning the gap. The V gene's germline CDR1 is MNHEY and CDR2 SMNVEV (reference sequence). CDR3 protein: CASSPGGNYGYTF. The CDR3 DNA reads TGTGCCAGCAGTCCGGGGGGCAACTATGGCTACACCTTC.

The chain is built from TRBV20-1 and TRBJ2-7; D not resolved. CDR3 length: 10 residues. CDR1 is DFQATT, CDR2 SNEGSKA, per germline (reference sequence). The V gene lost 5 bases and the J gene lost 5 bases, with 7 bases spanning the gap. CDR3 in DNA: TGCAGTGCTGAACAGCACGAGCAGTACTTC. As protein: CSAEQHEQYF.

The rearrangement links TRBV5-4 to TRBJ2-2; 8 bases fit TRBD2. Germline CDR1 and CDR2: SGHNT and YYREEE (reference sequence). The CDR3 has 15 amino acids. V shed 2 bases, J shed 5 bases, and the junction held 5 bases outside the gene matches. The CDR3 sequence is CASSFPGRGTGELFF. The CDR3 nucleotides are TGTGCCAGCAGCTTCCCCGGGAGGGGAACCGGGGAGCTGTTTTTT.

This clone was seen only a few times. The rearrangement joins TRBV5-1 to TRBJ1-2; 7 nucleotides align to TRBD1. The germline V gene has CDR1 SGHRS and CDR2 YFSETQ. V lost 2 bases to trimming and J lost 7 bases; unmatched junction nucleotides: 5. This CDR3 has 13 amino acids. The CDR3 bases are TGCGCCAGCAGCTTCACAGGGGAAGCTGGCTACACCTTC. Translating it yields CASSFTGEAGYTF.

The genes are TRBV5-1 and TRBJ2-1; D gene unclear. Germline CDR1 reads SGHRS; CDR2 reads YFSETQ. V was trimmed by 4 bases and J by 0 bases, leaving 11 bases between them. This CDR3 has 15 amino acids. The CDR3 nucleotides are TGCGCCAGCAGCCCTCGTCTAAGCTCCTACAATGAGCAGTTCTTC. This encodes CASSPRLSSYNEQFF.

The CDR3 is CASSSLAGGHNEQFF. The CDR3 DNA sequence: TGTGCCAGCAGCTCTCTAGCGGGAGGACACAATGAGCAGTTCTTC. The gene calls are TRBV7-7 and TRBJ2-1, with 11 bases fitting TRBD2. This CDR3 contains 15 residues. Unmatched junction bases numbered 4, after V lost 4 bases and J lost 5 bases. Germline CDR1 reads SSHAT; CDR2 reads FNYEAQ (reference sequence).

The chain couples TRBV2 to TRBJ1-6, with TRBD1 matching 10 bases. Germline V gene lookup returns CDR1 SNHLY and CDR2 FYNNEI. The CDR3 totals 15 residues. The ends lost 6 bases at V and 4 bases at J; junction bases unmatched: 3. CDR3 bases: TGTGCCAGCAGGGGACAGGGGCATTATAATTCACCCCTCCACTTT. Translation gives CASRGQGHYNSPLHF.

The gene calls are TRBV4-2 and TRBJ1-4; D not certain. The CDR3 is made up of 15 amino acids. The V end was cut by 4 bases, the J end by 0 bases, with 9 bases between. Germline V lookup: CDR1 LGHNA, CDR2 YNFKEQ. The CDR3 spells CASSRAGATNEKLFF. CDR3 nucleotide sequence: TGTGCCAGCAGCCGGGCGGGCGCAACTAATGAAAAACTGTTTTTT.

The chain joins TRBV27 to TRBJ2-7; D ambiguous. Per germline, CDR1 MNHEY and CDR2 SMNVEV (reference sequence). CDR3 length: 11 residues. Trimming left V 3 bases short and J 7 bases short, with 7 bases between. The CDR3 DNA reads TGTGCCAGCAGTTTTTCGGGTGAGCAGTACTTC. Residues: CASSFSGEQYF.

On this clone itself: At one of its ends the junction is not consistent with the germline gene, which may arise from a read error. The chain employs TRBV9 and TRBJ2-7, with TRBD2 matching 9 bases. The CDR3 extends over 16 amino acids. Per germline, CDR1 SGDLS and CDR2 YYNGEE. The CDR3 region has the DNA TGTGCCAACAGCGTAGGGCCTAGCGGGGTAACCTACGAGCAGTACTTC. This encodes CANSVGPSGVTYEQYF.

Here the CDR3 reads CATSDPRRVTDTQYF. The CDR3 DNA follows: TGTGCCACCAGTGATCCCAGACGGGTTACAGATACGCAGTATTTT. The chain links TRBV24-1 to TRBJ2-3; D gene ambiguous. Germline CDR1 is KGHDR and CDR2 is SFDVKD. V was pared by 3 bases and J by 3 bases, with 12 bases between. The CDR3 loop spans 15 amino acids.

This sequence joins TRBV27 and TRBJ2-1; 10 bases agree with TRBD2. CDR3 length equals 16 residues. Germline V lookup: CDR1 MNHEY, CDR2 SMNVEV (reference sequence). The V segment lost 3 bases and the J segment 4 bases; nucleotides outside the gene matches: 6. DNA for the CDR3: TGTGCCAGCAGTTTCTCTTCTAGCGGGGGATACAATGAGCAGTTCTTC. Amino acid sequence: CASSFSSSGGYNEQFF.

The CDR3 loop is CASSWAQGLNTGELFF. CDR3 sequence (DNA): TGTGCCAGCAGCTGGGCACAGGGCCTGAACACCGGGGAGCTGTTTTTT. The chain links TRBV11-3 to TRBJ2-2, with a possible D match to TRBD1 (6 bases). The CDR3 consists of 16 residues. Germline CDR1 and CDR2: SGHNT and YENEEA. Between the trimmed V and J ends, which lost 4 bases and 1 base, there was a span of 13 bases.

In the case of this clone: Other DNA sequences of this sample code for an identical CDR3. The V gene is TRBV7-2, the J gene TRBJ2-7; D possibly corresponds to TRBD2 (6 bases). Germline loops: CDR1 SGHTA, CDR2 FQGNSA. There are 14 residues in the CDR3. V was trimmed by 1 base and J by 4 bases, leaving 11 bases between them. CDR3 sequence (DNA): TGTGCCAGCAGCTTAGGGGGCGGGACGTACGAGCAGTACTTC. This codes for CASSLGGGTYEQYF.

The chain links TRBV4-2 to TRBJ1-5, with D tentatively TRBD1 (5 bases). V shed 1 base and J shed 2 bases, with 12 bases lying between them. Looked up from germline, CDR1 is LGHNA and CDR2 is YNFKEQ. There are 16 residues in the CDR3. The CDR3 region is CASSQGQGKGNQPQHF. The CDR3 coding sequence is TGTGCCAGCAGCCAAGGTCAGGGAAAGGGCAATCAGCCCCAGCATTTT.

The chain carries TRBV4-1 and TRBJ1-3; D remains unclear. V was cut by 0 bases and J by 5 bases, with 11 bases left in between. There are 15 residues in the CDR3. Germline V gene sequence: CDR1 MGHRA, CDR2 YSYEKL. The CDR3 nucleotides read TGCGCCAGCAGCCAAGACCCGGGGTTACGAAACACCATATATTTT. This encodes CASSQDPGLRNTIYF.

The table lists this clone with a count of one. The V gene is TRBV9, the J gene TRBJ2-7; 7 nucleotides match TRBD2. In germline, CDR1 is SGDLS, CDR2 YYNGEE. V trimming: 4 bases; J trimming: 7 bases; junction bases outside the gene matches: 17. The CDR3 runs 16 residues. The CDR3 DNA sequence: TGTGCCAGCAGCCCCGGGGGGAGGGCTCCTCGAGGGGAGCAGTACTTC. It is translated as CASSPGGRAPRGEQYF. Full variable domain (missing parts from reference TRBV9 and TRBJ2-7): DSGVTQTPKHLITATGQRVTLRCSPRSGDLSVYWYQQSLDQGLQFLIQYYNGEERAKGNILERFSAQQFPDLHSELNLSSLELGDSALYFCASSPGGRAPRGEQYFGPGTRLTVT.

J is TRBJ1-6 and V is TRBV29-1; 7 bases are shared with TRBD1. Germline V CDR1 and CDR2: SQVTM, ANQGSEA. The CDR3 contains 13 residues. The V segment lost 7 bases and the J segment 6 bases; nucleotides outside the gene matches: 6. The chain's CDR3 is CSAGDSSNSPLHF. CDR3 nucleotide sequence: TGCAGCGCCGGGGACAGCTCTAATTCACCCCTCCACTTT.

CDR3 residues: CASRISEGRYNEQFF. CDR3 bases: TGTGCCAGCAGGATATCGGAGGGCCGGTACAATGAGCAGTTCTTC. The V gene is TRBV7-2, the J gene TRBJ2-1; a possible D gene is TRBD2 (6 bases). Germline CDR1 SGHTA, CDR2 FQGNSA. The ends were cut back, 6 bases at V and 4 bases at J, with 16 bases in the middle. CDR3 size: 15 residues.

This clone was seen a single time. V is TRBV9 and J is TRBJ2-1, with TRBD2 matching 7 bases. Germline V gene sequence: CDR1 SGDLS, CDR2 YYNGEE. This CDR3 comprises 14 residues. Trimming removed 3 bases from V and 4 bases from J; junction bases left unmatched: 4. CDR3 bases: TGTGCCAGCAGCGCCCGGGGGGAGTACAATGAGCAGTTCTTC. Translating gives CASSARGEYNEQFF.

The V gene is TRBV7-9, the J gene TRBJ1-6; TRBD1 matches at 8 bases. This CDR3 contains 17 residues. The junction had 13 bases not matched to a gene; V was cut back by 5 bases and J by 7 bases. Germline V gives CDR1 SEHNR, CDR2 FQNEAQ (reference sequence). CDR3 coding DNA: TGTGCCAGCAGCCGGAAAGTCAGGGGGCTAGACAATTCACCCCTCCACTTT. It codes for CASSRKVRGLDNSPLHF. The variable domain in full, completed from reference TRBV7-9 and TRBJ1-6, reads DTGVSQNPRHKITKRGQNVTFRCDPISEHNRLYWYRQTLGQGPEFLTYFQNEAQLEKSRLLSDRFSAERPKGSFSTLEIQRTEQGDSAMYLCASSRKVRGLDNSPLHFGNGTRLTVT.

This clone has only a few counts. The gene calls are TRBV19 and TRBJ1-5; D gene uncertain. Germline V gene data show CDR1 as LNHDA and CDR2 as SQIVND (reference sequence). CDR3 length equals 16 residues. V was shortened by 6 bases and J by 1 base, with 16 bases between the two germline ends. The CDR3 sequence: CASSPLWRQSNQPQHF. In DNA form, the CDR3 reads TGTGCCAGTAGCCCTCTTTGGCGGCAGAGCAATCAGCCCCAGCATTTT. The complete variable domain, with remaining parts taken from reference TRBV19 and TRBJ1-5, reads DGGITQSPKYLFRKEGQNVTLSCEQNLNHDAMYWYRQDPGQGLRLIYYSQIVNDFQKGDIAEGYSVSREKKESFPLTVTSAQKNPTAFYLCASSPLWRQSNQPQHFGDGTRLSIL.

Worth noting for this clone: Its ends do not fully match the called genes, so a read error is possible. The V call is TRBV19, the J call TRBJ2-1, with D tentatively TRBD2 (5 bases). Germline loops: CDR1 LNHDA, CDR2 SQIVND (reference sequence). This CDR3 has 12 residues. This chain's CDR3 is CASTRGNNEQFF. CDR3 coding DNA: TGTGCTAGTACCCGGGGAAACAATGAGCAGTTCTTC.

J is TRBJ2-2 and V is TRBV18, with D uncertain. CDR1 and CDR2 from the germline V gene are KGHSH and LQKENI. This CDR3 is built from 15 residues. Trimming cost V 0 bases and J 5 bases, with 10 bases left between them. The CDR3 DNA follows: TGTGCCAGCTCACCACCGAGCACTAAGACCGGGGAGCTGTTTTTT. The encoded protein is CASSPPSTKTGELFF.